These 30 T cell receptor beta chains were sequenced from one sample in a study of blood T cell repertoires in COVID-19. Here immunoSEQ multiplex PCR was the method, and the copy in TCRdb shows in-frame clones only, minus some. The sample holds some 200,000 clones, about nine tenths seen once. Sequenced: PBMCs or T cells enriched from blood (not recorded which). These receptors were obtained from a woman between 40 and 55 years old with acute COVID-19.

J is TRBJ1-2 and V is TRBV4-3; D not resolved. Trimming cost V 0 bases and J 4 bases, with 12 bases left between them. The CDR3 runs 15 residues. Germline CDR1 reads LGHNA; CDR2 reads YSLEER. CDR3 in amino acids: CASSQDLTAFYGYTF. As DNA, the CDR3 is TGCGCCAGCAGCCAAGATTTAACAGCCTTCTATGGCTACACCTTC.

The chain is built from TRBV29-1 and TRBJ1-2; D perhaps matches TRBD1 (5 bases). The CDR3 spans 11 residues. Trimming left V 2 bases short and J 8 bases short, with 9 bases between. In germline, CDR1 is SQVTM, CDR2 ANQGSEA. CDR3 region: CSVEKGWGYTF. For the CDR3, the DNA is TGCAGCGTTGAAAAGGGGTGGGGCTACACCTTC. Full variable domain (rest looked up from reference TRBV29-1 and TRBJ1-2): SAVISQKPSRDICQRGTSLTIQCQVDSQVTMMFWYRQQPGQSLTLIATANQGSEATYESGFVIDKFPISRPNLTFSTLTVSNMSPEDSSIYLCSVEKGWGYTFGSGTRLTVV.

There are a few counts of this clone. The V and J genes are TRBV25-1 and TRBJ1-1, with 7 bases fitting TRBD1. V lost 7 bases and J lost 5; bases outside the gene matches: 7. The CDR3 consists of 13 residues. CDR1 and CDR2 from the germline V gene are MGHDK and SYGVNS. DNA of the CDR3: TGTGCCAGCACCGAAGGGGGCCGGACTGAAGCTTTCTTT. The encoded protein is CASTEGGRTEAFF.

This chain uses TRBV29-1 with TRBJ2-3; D possibly corresponds to TRBD2 (5 bases). The CDR3 extends over 13 amino acids. Trimming took off 4 bases at V and 6 bases at J, with 14 bases between the two ends. Per germline, CDR1 SQVTM and CDR2 ANQGSEA. DNA for the CDR3: TGCAGCGTTGCTTCGGGAACAAGGGATACGCAGTATTTT. Protein: CSVASGTRDTQYF.

V gene TRBV7-2 combines with J gene TRBJ1-6; the D is unclear. Germline V gives CDR1 SGHTA, CDR2 FQGNSA. The CDR3 runs 16 residues. Trimming pared 3 bases from V and 9 bases from J, leaving 18 bases between. The DNA of the CDR3 is TGTGCCAGCAGCTTGAGGTCTGGCAAAGCATCTTCACCCCTCCACTTT. It translates to CASSLRSGKASSPLHF.

V and J are TRBV19 and TRBJ1-6, with TRBD1 matching over 7 bases. The CDR3 spans 14 residues. Germline V lookup: CDR1 LNHDA, CDR2 SQIVND (reference sequence). V trimming: 7 bases; J trimming: 2 bases; junction bases outside the gene matches: 2. In nucleotides, the CDR3 is TGTGCCAGTATGGGGACAGCCTATAATTCACCCCTCCACTTT. Protein sequence: CASMGTAYNSPLHF. Looking up the rest from reference TRBV19 and TRBJ1-6 gives the full variable domain: DGGITQSPKYLFRKEGQNVTLSCEQNLNHDAMYWYRQDPGQGLRLIYYSQIVNDFQKGDIAEGYSVSREKKESFPLTVTSAQKNPTAFYLCASMGTAYNSPLHFGNGTRLTVT.

The rearrangement joins TRBV15 to TRBJ2-2; TRBD2 aligns across 16 bases. This CDR3 contains 22 residues. Unmatched junction bases numbered 17, after V lost 1 base and J lost 6 bases. Germline lookup yields CDR1 LNHNV and CDR2 YYDKDF (reference sequence). In DNA, the CDR3 is TGTGCCACCAGCAGAGCCCTCGGGTCCCTGGGACTAGCGGGGGGGTTGCCCGGGGAGCTGTTTTTT. Its protein is CATSRALGSLGLAGGLPGELFF.

V usage is TRBV7-3 and J usage is TRBJ2-7; D gene ambiguous. Per germline, CDR1 SGHTA and CDR2 FQGTGA. V was pared by 4 bases and J by 7 bases, with 14 bases between. CDR3 size: 13 residues. The CDR3 region is CASSYKHGWEQYF. The DNA of the CDR3 is TGTGCCAGCAGCTATAAACACGGGTGGGAGCAGTACTTC.

This clone has just a few counts. V gene TRBV7-9 combines with J gene TRBJ1-1; tentatively, D is TRBD1 (5 bases). Deletions cut 5 bases from V and 4 bases from J, with 8 bases between. This CDR3 has 12 amino acids. Germline V gene data show CDR1 as SEHNR and CDR2 as FQNEAQ (reference sequence). CDR3 nucleotides: TGTGCCAGCAGCCAAGGGGTCACTGAAGCTTTCTTT. This sequence encodes CASSQGVTEAFF.

This clone was detected once. The chain couples TRBV6-5 to TRBJ1-2; perhaps TRBD1 as D (5 bases). CDR3 length: 14 residues. Germline lookup yields CDR1 MNHEY and CDR2 SVGAGI. V was shortened by 0 bases and J by 7 bases, with 12 bases between the two germline ends. The CDR3 reads CASSYSAREGGYTF. The DNA of the CDR3 is TGTGCCAGCAGTTACTCGGCCAGGGAGGGTGGCTACACCTTC.

This chain joins TRBV7-6 and TRBJ1-1, with TRBD1 matching over 7 bases. CDR3 length equals 16 residues. Germline assignment: CDR1 SGHVS and CDR2 FNYEAQ. Trimming cost V 5 bases and J 0 bases; bases outside gene matches: 9. The CDR3 DNA sequence: TGTGCCAGCAGCCGAGAAATAGACAGGGTGAACACTGAAGCTTTCTTT. Protein product: CASSREIDRVNTEAFF.

The rearrangement uses TRBV11-2 and TRBJ2-1; 11 nucleotides agree with TRBD2. The CDR3 runs to 16 residues. CDR1 and CDR2 from the germline V gene are SGHAT and FQNNGV. V shed 4 bases, J shed 4 bases, and the junction held 6 bases outside the gene matches. CDR3 DNA: TGTGCCAGCAGCTCCCTAGCGGGGGGTCGGTACAATGAGCAGTTCTTC. Translation gives CASSSLAGGRYNEQFF.

The rearrangement joins TRBV25-1 to TRBJ1-3, with a possible D match to TRBD1 (6 bases). Germline loops: CDR1 MGHDK, CDR2 SYGVNS. The CDR3 is 14 residues long. Trimming shortened V by 4 bases and J by 5 bases, and 12 bases separated the two germline ends. CDR3 in DNA: TGTGCCAGCAGTGTCGGGGGGCTGAGAAACACCATATATTTT. Translation gives CASSVGGLRNTIYF.

This chain joins TRBV5-1 and TRBJ2-1; 7 nucleotides agree with TRBD1. This CDR3 has 15 amino acids. Trimming at V came to 0 bases and at J to 4 bases, leaving 4 bases not matched to a gene. CDR1 SGHRS and CDR2 YFSETQ come from the germline V gene. Written as DNA, the CDR3 is TGCGCCAGCAGCTTGGGACAGGGAAAGTACAATGAGCAGTTCTTC. This encodes CASSLGQGKYNEQFF.

V is TRBV7-8 and J is TRBJ1-5; D remains unclear. This CDR3 spans 17 amino acids. Germline lookup yields CDR1 SGHVS and CDR2 FQNEAQ. V was clipped by 1 base and J by 3 bases, with 16 bases between them. In DNA, the CDR3 is TGTGCCAGCAGCTTAGGAGCGACTCTCCTTTACAATCAGCCCCAGCATTTT. Translation gives CASSLGATLLYNQPQHF.

Regarding this clone: Other nucleotide sequences from this sample produce the same CDR3. The chain is built from TRBV7-2 and TRBJ1-1; D remains unclear. V gave up 2 bases and J gave up 1 base, with 5 bases separating them. The CDR3 covers 13 residues. Germline-derived CDR1 and CDR2 are SGHTA and FQGNSA. CDR3: CASSLSGNTEAFF. The CDR3, as DNA: TGTGCCAGCAGCTTATCAGGGAACACTGAAGCTTTCTTT. The whole variable domain, remainder taken from reference TRBV7-2 and TRBJ1-1, is GAGVSQSPSNKVTEKGKDVELRCDPISGHTALYWYRQSLGQGLEFLIYFQGNSAPDKSGLPSDRFSAERTGGSVSTLTIQRTQQEDSAVYLCASSLSGNTEAFFGQGTRLTVV.

The chain uses TRBV2 and TRBJ1-1, with 7 bases fitting TRBD1. Per germline, CDR1 SNHLY and CDR2 FYNNEI. CDR3 size: 13 residues. With 4 bases clipped from V and 4 bases from J, the junction kept 3 bases outside the gene matches. The CDR3 loop is CASSGQGSTEAFF. CDR3 sequence (DNA): TGTGCCAGCAGTGGACAGGGATCCACTGAAGCTTTCTTT.

The V call is TRBV7-3, the J call TRBJ2-3, with TRBD2 matching over 12 bases. The CDR3 covers 16 residues. Germline V gives CDR1 SGHTA, CDR2 FQGTGA. The J segment lost 6 bases and the V segment lost 5 bases, leaving 9 bases of the junction unmatched. The CDR3 DNA is TGTGCCAGCAGCCGCGGCCTAGCGGGGGGGGCGGATACGCAGTATTTT. It is translated as CASSRGLAGGADTQYF.

This rearrangement joins TRBV3-1 (or the pseudogene TRBV3-2) to TRBJ1-1; 10 bases align to TRBD1. The CDR3 has 15 amino acids. V was pared by 6 bases and J by 5 bases, with 9 bases of the junction left unmatched. CDR1 and CDR2 (germline): LGHDT, YNNKEL (reference sequence). As DNA, the CDR3 is TGTGCCAGCAGGCAGACAGGGGGCGGGAGGACTGAAGCTTTCTTT. Amino acids: CASRQTGGGRTEAFF.

The sample holds one count of this clone. The CDR3: CASSISQSPSNYGYTF. The CDR3 bases are TGTGCCAGTAGTATATCACAGTCCCCTTCTAACTATGGCTACACCTTC. V and J are TRBV19 and TRBJ1-2; no firm D call. This CDR3 has 16 residues. V lost 2 bases, J lost 0 bases, and 13 bases lay in between. Per germline, CDR1 LNHDA and CDR2 SQIVND (reference sequence). The variable domain in full, with the rest retrieved from reference TRBV19 and TRBJ1-2, is DGGITQSPKYLFRKEGQNVTLSCEQNLNHDAMYWYRQDPGQGLRLIYYSQIVNDFQKGDIAEGYSVSREKKESFPLTVTSAQKNPTAFYLCASSISQSPSNYGYTFGSGTRLTVV.

The J gene is TRBJ2-2, the V gene TRBV19; 8 nucleotides line up with TRBD2. V lost 7 bases to trimming and J lost 7 bases; unmatched junction nucleotides: 17. Germline values: CDR1 LNHDA, CDR2 SQIVND (reference sequence). CDR3 length equals 17 residues. CDR3 sequence reads: CASTIAGTGSYIGELFF. In DNA, the CDR3 is TGTGCCAGTACCATAGCGGGGACTGGCAGTTACATCGGGGAGCTGTTTTTT. Filled out from reference TRBV19 and TRBJ2-2, the complete variable domain reads DGGITQSPKYLFRKEGQNVTLSCEQNLNHDAMYWYRQDPGQGLRLIYYSQIVNDFQKGDIAEGYSVSREKKESFPLTVTSAQKNPTAFYLCASTIAGTGSYIGELFFGEGSRLTVL.

The chain carries TRBV6-1 and TRBJ1-1; D unresolved. The germline CDR1 and CDR2 sequences are MNHNS and SASEGT. The CDR3 contains 16 residues. Trimming took 2 bases from V and 1 from J, leaving 14 bases between them. The CDR3: CASSEYPGRKNTEAFF. In DNA, the CDR3 is TGTGCCAGCAGTGAATATCCTGGCCGCAAGAACACTGAAGCTTTCTTT.

The V gene is TRBV29-1, the J gene TRBJ1-2; D is possibly TRBD1 (6 bases). The CDR3 loop spans 15 amino acids. V was shortened by 5 bases and J by 7 bases, with 23 bases between the two germline ends. The germline V gene encodes CDR1 SQVTM and CDR2 ANQGSEA. The CDR3 DNA reads TGCAGCGTTCCCCCTGCTGTTTGGGGGCAGGGTGGCTACACCTTC. This encodes CSVPPAVWGQGGYTF.

The V and J genes are TRBV19 and TRBJ2-1; 11 nucleotides align to TRBD1. CDR1 and CDR2 from the germline V gene are LNHDA and SQIVND (reference sequence). Unmatched junction bases numbered 6, after V lost 4 bases and J lost 4 bases. CDR3 length equals 16 residues. CDR3 protein: CASSTTGTGGYNEQFF. The CDR3 DNA follows: TGTGCCAGTAGTACCACCGGGACAGGGGGTTACAATGAGCAGTTCTTC.

This clone was detected only once. This rearrangement joins TRBV2 to TRBJ1-1, with D tentatively TRBD1 (6 bases). With 5 bases removed from V and 1 base from J, the gap between germline ends came to 11 bases. This CDR3 has 14 residues. CDR1 is SNHLY, CDR2 FYNNEI, per germline. The CDR3, as DNA: TGTGCCAGCAGTCATGACAGGACGAACACTGAAGCTTTCTTT. Protein product: CASSHDRTNTEAFF.

This clone was observed a handful of times. CDR3 region: CASSFQTGVGSPLHF. In DNA form, the CDR3 reads TGTGCCAGTAGTTTCCAGACAGGGGTGGGTTCACCCCTCCACTTT. V is TRBV19 and J is TRBJ1-6, with TRBD1 matching 8 bases. In germline, CDR1 is LNHDA, CDR2 SQIVND (reference sequence). The CDR3 sequence is 15 residues long. The V gene end was trimmed by 5 bases and the J gene end by 9 bases; junction bases not matched to a gene: 9. The full variable domain, in which reference TRBV19 and TRBJ1-6 provide the parts outside the CDR3, is DGGITQSPKYLFRKEGQNVTLSCEQNLNHDAMYWYRQDPGQGLRLIYYSQIVNDFQKGDIAEGYSVSREKKESFPLTVTSAQKNPTAFYLCASSFQTGVGSPLHFGNGTRLTVT.

J is TRBJ2-5 and V is TRBV4-3, with 9 bases identical to TRBD1. The germline V gene encodes CDR1 LGHNA and CDR2 YSLEER. Trimming removed 0 bases from V and 6 bases from J; junction bases left unmatched: 2. The CDR3 has 14 residues. CDR3 sequence (DNA): TGCGCCAGCAGCCAAGAGGACAGGGGCCAGACCCAGTACTTC. This encodes CASSQEDRGQTQYF.

The chain links TRBV5-1 to TRBJ1-1, with D possibly being TRBD1 (5 bases). Germline V gives CDR1 SGHRS, CDR2 YFSETQ. Trimming took off 0 bases at V and 6 bases at J, with 18 bases between the two ends. The CDR3 is 16 amino acids. CDR3 loop: CASSLGGTGGYSEAFF. The CDR3 nucleotides read TGCGCCAGCAGCTTGGGTGGGACTGGGGGATACTCTGAAGCTTTCTTT.

The rearrangement joins TRBV2 to TRBJ1-3; D is unresolved. The CDR3 is made up of 16 amino acids. Germline V gene sequence: CDR1 SNHLY, CDR2 FYNNEI. Trimming removed 6 bases from V and 0 bases from J, with 15 bases in between. The CDR3 region has the DNA TGTGCCAGCAGCTCCCGGGAAGTAGGCTCTGGAAACACCATATATTTT. Translating gives CASSSREVGSGNTIYF.

This sequence joins TRBV11-2 and TRBJ1-5, with D perhaps TRBD1 (5 bases). This CDR3 contains 14 residues. Germline-derived CDR1 and CDR2 are SGHAT and FQNNGV. V was pared by 1 base and J by 5 bases, with 9 bases between. In DNA form, the CDR3 reads TGTGCCAGCAGCTTAGGAGGGGAGGATCAGCCCCAGCATTTT. Residues: CASSLGGEDQPQHF.